The 23 T cell receptor beta chains listed next were all sequenced from one sample in a study of T cells after yellow fever vaccination. One entry per CDR3 protein results from TCRdb running MiXCR on the 5' RACE reads. The sample has approximately 510,000 distinct CDR3 sequences, about a fifth seen once. The source was PBMCs, collected more than 20 days after the first yellow fever vaccination. The receptors shown here come from a man aged 18 to 35 who received the YFV17D yellow fever vaccine.

This clonotype showed up just a few times. The V gene is TRBV11-2, the J gene TRBJ2-3; 8 nucleotides agree with TRBD2. Germline V lookup: CDR1 SGHAT, CDR2 FQNNGV. This CDR3 is 14 amino acids long. V dropped 5 bases and J dropped 6; count of bases not matched to a gene: 7. In DNA, the CDR3 is TGTGCCAGCAGCATGACGGGGGGGCCGGATACGCAGTATTTT. As protein: CASSMTGGPDTQYF.

This clonotype was seen only a few times. The V gene is TRBV20-1, the J gene TRBJ1-5; 7 nucleotides agree with TRBD1. Per germline, CDR1 DFQATT and CDR2 SNEGSKA (reference sequence). The CDR3 covers 16 residues. V shed 3 bases, J shed 1 base, and the junction held 9 bases outside the gene matches. This CDR3 is CSARQQGWGSNQPQHF. The CDR3 bases are TGCAGTGCTAGGCAACAGGGGTGGGGAAGCAATCAGCCCCAGCATTTT.

This clonotype showed up just a few times. Just one base apart from a much larger clone, this may be a read error. The CDR3: CASSSTGAHEQYF. In nucleotides, the CDR3 is TGTGCCAGCAGTTCGACAGGGGCCCACGAGCAGTACTTC. The V and J genes are TRBV27 and TRBJ2-7, with TRBD1 matching 8 bases. Germline-derived CDR1 and CDR2 are MNHEY and SMNVEV (reference sequence). V was pared by 4 bases and J by 5 bases, with 4 bases of the junction left unmatched. The CDR3 covers 13 residues.

The J gene is TRBJ2-7, the V gene TRBV4-3; tentatively, D is TRBD1 or TRBD2 (5 bases each). The V gene lost 0 bases and the J gene lost 4 bases, with 13 bases spanning the gap. CDR1 and CDR2 (germline): LGHNA, YSLEER. The CDR3 has 15 residues. CDR3 region: CASSQDLGPGYEQYF. The DNA for the CDR3 is TGCGCCAGCAGCCAAGATTTGGGACCCGGGTACGAGCAGTACTTC.

V is TRBV7-2 and J is TRBJ1-1; D call uncertain. The CDR3 is 13 residues long. Germline values: CDR1 SGHTA, CDR2 FQGNSA. With 4 bases removed from V and 7 bases from J, the gap between germline ends came to 13 bases. The CDR3 sequence is CASSSRPRNEAFF. The CDR3, as DNA: TGTGCCAGCAGCTCCCGTCCCAGGAATGAAGCTTTCTTT. Based on the CDR3 plus reference TRBV7-2 and TRBJ1-1, the full variable domain is GAGVSQSPSNKVTEKGKDVELRCDPISGHTALYWYRQSLGQGLEFLIYFQGNSAPDKSGLPSDRFSAERTGGSVSTLTIQRTQQEDSAVYLCASSSRPRNEAFFGQGTRLTVV.

V gene TRBV14 combines with J gene TRBJ2-1; 9 positions match TRBD2. V gave up 5 bases and J gave up 0 bases; unmatched junction bases: 5. CDR1 is SGHDN, CDR2 FVKESK, per germline. This CDR3 has 16 amino acids. CDR3 residues: CASSELAGSSYNEQFF. The CDR3, as DNA: TGTGCCAGCAGCGAGCTAGCGGGGAGCTCCTACAATGAGCAGTTCTTC. Full variable domain (missing parts from reference TRBV14 and TRBJ2-1): EAGVTQFPSHSVIEKGQTVTLRCDPISGHDNLYWYRRVMGKEIKFLLHFVKESKQDESGMPNNRFLAERTGGTYSTLKVQPAELEDSGVYFCASSELAGSSYNEQFFGPGTRLTVL.

CDR3 DNA: TGTGCCAGCAGTCGGACGGGGTCTAGGTACGAGCAGTACTTC. It codes for CASSRTGSRYEQYF. The V call is TRBV12-3 or TRBV12-4, the J call TRBJ2-7; weak D call: TRBD2 (5 bases). V gave up 5 bases and J gave up 4 bases, with 15 bases separating them. The CDR3 runs 14 residues.

The chain recombines TRBV4-3 with TRBJ1-4; a possible D gene is TRBD1 (6 bases). Germline CDR1 reads LGHNA; CDR2 reads YSLEER. Trimming removed 2 bases from V and 7 bases from J, with 14 bases in between. The CDR3 is 15 amino acids. CDR3 DNA: TGCGCCAGCAGCCAACAACAGGGACGTAGTGAAAAACTGTTTTTT. Residues: CASSQQQGRSEKLFF.

V and J are TRBV9 and TRBJ1-1, with D maybe TRBD1 (6 bases). Trimming shortened V by 1 base and J by 5 bases, and 15 bases separated the two germline ends. Germline CDR1 SGDLS, CDR2 YYNGEE. This CDR3 spans 15 amino acids. DNA for the CDR3: TGTGCCAGCAGCGTAACCCCAGGGGAAGGGACTGAAGCTTTCTTT. Its protein product is CASSVTPGEGTEAFF.

This clonotype was seen a single time. The rearrangement links TRBV7-3 to TRBJ2-2; possible D gene TRBD1, 6 bases. The CDR3 length is 16 residues. Trimming took 5 bases from V and 4 from J, leaving 17 bases between them. Germline V gives CDR1 SGHTA, CDR2 FQGTGA. CDR3 region: CASSPKGQGSTGELFF. The DNA for the CDR3 is TGTGCCAGCAGCCCAAAGGGGCAGGGGAGCACCGGGGAGCTGTTTTTT.

This clonotype was detected only a few times. This chain joins TRBV12-3 or TRBV12-4 and TRBJ2-7; D possibly uses TRBD1 or TRBD2 (5 bases each). The CDR3 totals 15 residues. Trimming left V 5 bases short and J 0 bases short, with 14 bases between. The CDR3 protein is CASSAEPGRSYEQYF. Written as DNA, the CDR3 is TGTGCCAGCAGTGCGGAGCCGGGACGCTCCTACGAGCAGTACTTC.

The sample holds a few counts of this clonotype. V gene TRBV21-1 combines with J gene TRBJ1-2; the table calls TRBD1, which could not be checked here. TRBV21-1 is recorded as a pseudogene. This CDR3 is built from 15 residues. Here the CDR3 reads CASSSSDNVVYGYTF. In DNA, the CDR3 is TGTGCCAGCAGCTCCTCGGACAACGTAGTCTATGGCTACACCTTC.

This clonotype was observed at least ten times. J is TRBJ2-3 and V is TRBV7-9; D ambiguous. In germline, CDR1 is SEHNR, CDR2 FQNEAQ (reference sequence). The CDR3 spans 13 residues. V lost 5 bases and J lost 2, with 8 bases in between. The CDR3 protein is CASSARVTDTQYF. The CDR3, as DNA: TGTGCCAGCAGCGCCCGGGTCACAGATACGCAGTATTTT.

In its sample, this clonotype was seen a few times. This chain uses TRBV5-1 with TRBJ2-7; weak D call: TRBD1 (6 bases). Deletions cut 1 base from V and 3 bases from J, with 20 bases between. This CDR3 is built from 17 residues. CDR1 and CDR2 from the germline V gene are SGHRS and YFSETQ. The CDR3, as DNA: TGCGCCAGCAGCTTGACTAGGGGGTCCCTGGGGGTCTACGAGCAGTACTTC. This sequence encodes CASSLTRGSLGVYEQYF.

The chain recombines TRBV10-3 with TRBJ2-2, with D perhaps TRBD1 or TRBD2 (7 bases each). This CDR3 has 16 amino acids. Trimming removed 3 bases from V and 4 bases from J, with 15 bases in between. The germline CDR1 and CDR2 sequences are ENHRY and SYGVKD. CDR3 nucleotide sequence: TGTGCCATCAGTGACCAGGGGGGGGCGGGCACCGGGGAGCTGTTTTTT. It encodes CAISDQGGAGTGELFF.

CDR3 sequence (DNA): TGCAGTGCTAGGACGGGACTCAGCTACGAGCAGTACGTC. This gives the protein CSARTGLSYEQYV. The chain joins TRBV20-1 to TRBJ2-7; D perhaps matches TRBD2 (6 bases). CDR1 and CDR2 from the germline V gene are DFQATT and SNEGSKA (reference sequence). The V gene lost 3 bases and the J gene lost 3 bases, with 12 bases spanning the gap. The CDR3 is made up of 13 amino acids.

J is TRBJ1-1 and V is TRBV20-1; D possibly corresponds to TRBD1 (5 bases). The germline V and J ends were trimmed by 2 bases and 1 base, with 11 bases remaining between them. CDR3 length: 14 residues. CDR1 and CDR2 from the germline V gene are DFQATT and SNEGSKA (reference sequence). CDR3 sequence (DNA): TGCAGTGCTAGACGGGGGGACCCGAACACTGAAGCTTTCTTT. Translation: CSARRGDPNTEAFF.

This clonotype was seen a few times. The CDR3: CASSFSPGRFPQETQYF. As DNA, the CDR3 is TGTGCCAGCAGCTTCAGTCCGGGGCGGTTCCCCCAAGAGACCCAGTACTTC. The chain recombines TRBV11-2 with TRBJ2-5; D tentatively reads TRBD1 or TRBD2 (5 bases each). V shed 3 bases and J shed 1 base, with 18 bases lying between them. The CDR3 contains 17 residues. Germline CDR1 and CDR2: SGHAT and FQNNGV.

This chain connects TRBV30 to TRBJ2-5; 7 nucleotides agree with TRBD2. The CDR3 contains 12 residues. V trimming: 4 bases; J trimming: 5 bases; junction bases outside the gene matches: 4. Per germline, CDR1 GTSNPN and CDR2 SVGIG (reference sequence). The CDR3 bases are TGTGCCTGGACCGGGGGGTCTGAGACCCAGTACTTC. Translation gives CAWTGGSETQYF.

The chain is built from TRBV11-1 and TRBJ1-5; possible D gene TRBD1, 6 bases. V was trimmed by 5 bases and J by 4 bases, leaving 9 bases between them. The CDR3 length is 13 residues. Germline CDR1 and CDR2: SGHAT and FQDESV (reference sequence). The DNA of the CDR3 is TGTGCCAGCAGCACAGGGAGAAATCAGCCCCAGCATTTT. Its protein is CASSTGRNQPQHF.

The V gene is TRBV12-3 or TRBV12-4, the J gene TRBJ1-6; no firm D call. With 1 base removed from V and 0 bases from J, the gap between germline ends came to 7 bases. The CDR3 loop spans 16 amino acids. The CDR3 region is CASSLGGFSYNSPLHF. For the CDR3, the DNA is TGTGCCAGCAGTTTAGGGGGATTCTCCTATAATTCACCCCTCCACTTT.

This clonotype came up a few times. The chain joins TRBV7-9 to TRBJ2-5, with TRBD1 as a possible D gene (6 bases). The CDR3 consists of 14 residues. Germline CDR1 is SEHNR and CDR2 is FQNEAQ (reference sequence). Trimming left V 6 bases short and J 0 bases short, with 11 bases between. The CDR3 here is CASRTGFDQETQYF. In DNA form, the CDR3 reads TGTGCCAGCAGAACAGGGTTTGACCAAGAGACCCAGTACTTC.

This sequence joins TRBV2 and TRBJ1-4; tentative D call: TRBD1 (6 bases). V dropped 8 bases and J dropped 5 bases, with 15 bases sitting between them. This CDR3 has 14 residues. Per the germline V gene, CDR1 is SNHLY and CDR2 is FYNNEI. The CDR3 sequence: CASEDRQENEKLFF. Written as DNA, the CDR3 is TGTGCCAGCGAGGATCGACAGGAAAATGAAAAACTGTTTTTT. The full variable domain, completed using reference TRBV2 and TRBJ1-4, is EPEVTQTPSHQVTQMGQEVILRCVPISNHLYFYWYRQILGQKVEFLVSFYNNEISEKSEIFDDQFSVERPDGSNFTLKIRSTKLEDSAMYFCASEDRQENEKLFFGSGTQLSVL.